A single sample gave rise to the 7 T cell receptor beta chains below, sequenced in a study of OX40 agonist ivuxolimab in advanced cancers. Assay: immunoSEQ multiplex PCR; the TCRdb copy retains only in-frame clones and omits some. The table lists 60,000 to 100,000 clones, 92% of them singletons. The sequencing used CD4+ or CD8+ T cells sorted from blood, collected in a trial of the OX40 agonist ivuxolimab. Source of these receptors: an adult with an advanced solid tumor such as melanoma, head and neck, liver or kidney cancer.

The chain combines TRBV11-2 with TRBJ2-3; possible D gene TRBD2, 6 bases. The CDR3 extends over 16 amino acids. V lost 0 bases and J lost 0, with 10 bases in between. Germline-derived CDR1 and CDR2 are SGHAT and FQNNGV. As DNA, the CDR3 is TGTGCCAGCAGCTTAGAGGCGGGGCCTAGCACAGATACGCAGTATTTT. This encodes CASSLEAGPSTDTQYF.

The chain uses TRBV18 and TRBJ2-7, with D possibly being TRBD1 (5 bases). This CDR3 region has 16 residues. CDR1 and CDR2 from the germline V gene are KGHSH and LQKENI. Trimming pared 3 bases from V and 0 bases from J, leaving 15 bases between. The CDR3 DNA follows: TGTGCCAGCTCACCTCTGGCCGGACACCTCTCCTACGAGCAGTACTTC. It encodes CASSPLAGHLSYEQYF.

This chain joins TRBV4-1 and TRBJ2-7; D possibly corresponds to TRBD2 (5 bases). The germline CDR1 and CDR2 sequences are MGHRA and YSYEKL. The V end lost 0 bases, the J end lost 2 bases, and 17 bases lay between the germline ends. The CDR3 spans 17 residues. CDR3 nucleotides: TGCGCCAGCAGCCAAGATAGGCGGCTAGCCCAGACCTACGAGCAGTACTTC. Translation gives CASSQDRRLAQTYEQYF.

V gene TRBV19 combines with J gene TRBJ1-3, with 9 bases matching TRBD1. Looked up from germline, CDR1 is LNHDA and CDR2 is SQIVND (reference sequence). With V trimmed by 6 bases and J by 2 bases, 5 bases remained unmatched. This CDR3 is built from 15 residues. CDR3 sequence reads: CASSQRTGAGNTIYF. DNA for the CDR3: TGTGCCAGTAGCCAGAGGACAGGGGCTGGAAACACCATATATTTT.

The chain couples TRBV5-1 to TRBJ2-1; D may be TRBD2 (6 bases). V was pared by 0 bases and J by 3 bases, with 10 bases between. The CDR3 is made up of 15 amino acids. Germline assignment: CDR1 SGHRS and CDR2 YFSETQ. The CDR3 spells CASSLVGRDYNEQFF. CDR3 in DNA: TGCGCCAGCAGCTTGGTAGGGCGGGACTACAATGAGCAGTTCTTC.

The chain employs TRBV11-2 and TRBJ2-5; D might be TRBD1 (6 bases). V lost 3 bases to trimming and J lost 1 base, with 12 bases between them. This CDR3 spans 15 amino acids. Looked up from germline, CDR1 is SGHAT and CDR2 is FQNNGV. CDR3 coding DNA: TGTGCCAGCAGCTTTACAGGGTCTATCCAAGAGACCCAGTACTTC. Its translation: CASSFTGSIQETQYF.

The genes are TRBV18 and TRBJ2-3; TRBD1 matches 11 bases. V gave up 3 bases and J gave up 5 bases; unmatched junction bases: 7. The length of the CDR3 is 16 residues. Germline CDR1 and CDR2: KGHSH and LQKENI. CDR3 sequence: CASSPGGQGAIDTQYF. The CDR3 nucleotides are TGTGCCAGCTCACCGGGAGGACAGGGGGCGATAGATACGCAGTATTTT.